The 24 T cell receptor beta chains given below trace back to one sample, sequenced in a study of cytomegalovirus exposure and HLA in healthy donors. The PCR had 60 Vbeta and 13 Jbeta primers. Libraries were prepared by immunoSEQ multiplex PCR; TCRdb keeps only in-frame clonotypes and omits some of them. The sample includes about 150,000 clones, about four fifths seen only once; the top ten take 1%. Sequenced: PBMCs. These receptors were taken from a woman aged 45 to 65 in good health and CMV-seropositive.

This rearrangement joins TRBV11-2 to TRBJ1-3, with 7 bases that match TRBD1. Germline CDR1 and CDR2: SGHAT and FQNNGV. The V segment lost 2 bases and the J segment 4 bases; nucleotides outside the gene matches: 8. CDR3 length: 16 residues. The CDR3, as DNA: TGTGCCAGCAGCTTACCGACAGGGAATTACGGAAACACCATATATTTT. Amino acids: CASSLPTGNYGNTIYF.

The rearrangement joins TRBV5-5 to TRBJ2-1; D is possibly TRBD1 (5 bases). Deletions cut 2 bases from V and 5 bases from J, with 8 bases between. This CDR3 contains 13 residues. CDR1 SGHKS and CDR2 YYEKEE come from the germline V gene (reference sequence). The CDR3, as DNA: TGTGCCAGCAGCTTCGACAGCCACAATGAGCAGTTCTTC. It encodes CASSFDSHNEQFF.

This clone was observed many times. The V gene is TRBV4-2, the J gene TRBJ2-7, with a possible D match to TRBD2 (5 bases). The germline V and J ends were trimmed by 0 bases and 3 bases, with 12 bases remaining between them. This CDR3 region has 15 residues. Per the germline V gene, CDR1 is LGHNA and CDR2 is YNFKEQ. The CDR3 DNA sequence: TGTGCCAGCAGCCAAGATCAGGAGGCCTACTACGAGCAGTACTTC. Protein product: CASSQDQEAYYEQYF.

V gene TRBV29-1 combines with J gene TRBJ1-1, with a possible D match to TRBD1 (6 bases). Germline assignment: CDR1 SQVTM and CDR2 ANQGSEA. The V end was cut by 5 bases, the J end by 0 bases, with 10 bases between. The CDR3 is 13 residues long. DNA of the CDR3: TGCAGCGTTTGGACAGATATGAACACTGAAGCTTTCTTT. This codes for CSVWTDMNTEAFF.

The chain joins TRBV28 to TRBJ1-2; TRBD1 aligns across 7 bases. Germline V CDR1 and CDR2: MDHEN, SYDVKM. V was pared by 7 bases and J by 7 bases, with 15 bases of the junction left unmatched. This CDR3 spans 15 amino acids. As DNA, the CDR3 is TGTGCCAGCATATATGGAGGGGGCGGAATTCCTGGCTACACCTTC. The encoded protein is CASIYGGGGIPGYTF.

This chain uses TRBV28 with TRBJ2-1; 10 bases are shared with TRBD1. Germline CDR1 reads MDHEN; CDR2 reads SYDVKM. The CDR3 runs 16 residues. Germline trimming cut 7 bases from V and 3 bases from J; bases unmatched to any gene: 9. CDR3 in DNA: TGTGCCAGCAAAGGGACAGGGGCTAACCTCTACAATGAGCAGTTCTTC. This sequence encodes CASKGTGANLYNEQFF.

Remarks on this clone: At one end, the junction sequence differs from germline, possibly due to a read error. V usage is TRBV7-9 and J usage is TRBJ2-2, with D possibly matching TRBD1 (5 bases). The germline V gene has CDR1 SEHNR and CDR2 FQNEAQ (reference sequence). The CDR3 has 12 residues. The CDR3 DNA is TGTTCCAGCAGCAAAGGGGCCGGGGAGCTGTTTTTT. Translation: CSSSKGAGELFF.

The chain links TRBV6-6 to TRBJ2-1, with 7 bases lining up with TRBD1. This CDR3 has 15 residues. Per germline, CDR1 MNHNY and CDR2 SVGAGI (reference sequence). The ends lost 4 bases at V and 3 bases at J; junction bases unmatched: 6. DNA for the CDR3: TGTGCCAGCAGTTTCCGGGACAGTGTCTACAATGAGCAGTTCTTC. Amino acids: CASSFRDSVYNEQFF.

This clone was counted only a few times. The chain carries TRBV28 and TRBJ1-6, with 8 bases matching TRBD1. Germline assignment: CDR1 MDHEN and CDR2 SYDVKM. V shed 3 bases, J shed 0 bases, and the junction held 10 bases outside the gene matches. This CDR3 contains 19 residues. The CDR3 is CASSFGQGASSSYNSPLHF. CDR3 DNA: TGTGCCAGCAGTTTCGGGCAGGGGGCATCGAGCTCCTATAATTCACCCCTCCACTTT.

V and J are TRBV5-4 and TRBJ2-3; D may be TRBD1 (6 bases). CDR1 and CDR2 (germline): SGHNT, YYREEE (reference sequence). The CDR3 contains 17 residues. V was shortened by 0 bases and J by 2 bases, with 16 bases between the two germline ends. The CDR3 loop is CASSLEAGTTSTDTQYF. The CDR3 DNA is TGTGCCAGCAGCTTGGAGGCCGGGACAACCTCCACAGATACGCAGTATTTT.

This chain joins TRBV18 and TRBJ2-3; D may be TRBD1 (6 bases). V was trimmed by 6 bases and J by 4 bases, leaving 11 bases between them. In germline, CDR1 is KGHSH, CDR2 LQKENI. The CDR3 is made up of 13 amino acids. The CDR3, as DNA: TGTGCCAGCTCGCCGAGACAGGCAGATACGCAGTATTTT. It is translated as CASSPRQADTQYF.

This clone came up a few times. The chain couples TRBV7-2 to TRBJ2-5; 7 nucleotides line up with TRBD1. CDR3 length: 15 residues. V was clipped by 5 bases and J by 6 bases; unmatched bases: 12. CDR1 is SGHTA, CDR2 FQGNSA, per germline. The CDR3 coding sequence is TGTGCCAGCAGCCCACATCTCGACAGGGAACAGACCCAGTACTTC. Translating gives CASSPHLDREQTQYF.

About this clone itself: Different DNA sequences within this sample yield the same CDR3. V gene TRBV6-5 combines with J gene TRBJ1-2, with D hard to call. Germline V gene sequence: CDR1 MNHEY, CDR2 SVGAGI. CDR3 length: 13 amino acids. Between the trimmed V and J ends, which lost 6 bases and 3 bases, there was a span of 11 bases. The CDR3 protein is CASSPTGDYGYTF. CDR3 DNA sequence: TGTGCCAGCAGCCCAACCGGGGACTATGGCTACACCTTC.

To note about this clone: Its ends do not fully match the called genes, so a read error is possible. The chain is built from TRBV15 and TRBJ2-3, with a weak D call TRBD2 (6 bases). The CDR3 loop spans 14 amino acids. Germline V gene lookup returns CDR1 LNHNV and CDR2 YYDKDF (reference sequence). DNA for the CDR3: TGTGCCACCAGCAGAGGCGGGTTCGGGACTCTCTTCCATTTT. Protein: CATSRGGFGTLFHF.

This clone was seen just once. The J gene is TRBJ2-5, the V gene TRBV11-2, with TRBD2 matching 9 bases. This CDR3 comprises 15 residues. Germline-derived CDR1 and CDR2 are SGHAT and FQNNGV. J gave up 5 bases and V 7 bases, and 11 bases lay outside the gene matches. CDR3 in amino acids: CASTRWRGGRETQYF. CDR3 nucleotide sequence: TGTGCCAGCACCCGATGGCGGGGGGGCCGCGAGACCCAGTACTTC.

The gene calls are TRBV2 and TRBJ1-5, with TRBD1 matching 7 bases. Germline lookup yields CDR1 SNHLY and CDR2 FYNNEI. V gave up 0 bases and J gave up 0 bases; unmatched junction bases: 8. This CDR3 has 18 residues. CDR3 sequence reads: CASSEALLGTASNQPQHF. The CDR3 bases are TGTGCCAGCAGTGAAGCGCTTCTAGGGACAGCTAGCAATCAGCCCCAGCATTTT.

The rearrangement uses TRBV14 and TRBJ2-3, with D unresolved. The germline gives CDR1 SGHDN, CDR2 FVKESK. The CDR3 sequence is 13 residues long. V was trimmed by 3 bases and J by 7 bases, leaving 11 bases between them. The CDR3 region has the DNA TGTGCCAGCAGCCACCCCCCCGGTAATACGCAGTATTTT. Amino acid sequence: CASSHPPGNTQYF.

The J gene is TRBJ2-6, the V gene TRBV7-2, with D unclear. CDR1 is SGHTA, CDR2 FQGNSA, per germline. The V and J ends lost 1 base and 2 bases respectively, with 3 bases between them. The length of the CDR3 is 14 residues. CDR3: CASSLGTGANVLTF. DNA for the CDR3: TGTGCCAGCAGCTTAGGTACTGGGGCCAACGTCCTGACTTTC.

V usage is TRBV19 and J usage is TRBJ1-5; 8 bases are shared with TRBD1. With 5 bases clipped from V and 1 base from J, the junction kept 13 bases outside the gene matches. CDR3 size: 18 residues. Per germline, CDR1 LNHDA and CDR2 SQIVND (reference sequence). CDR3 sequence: CASSDSPGTGGSNQPQHF. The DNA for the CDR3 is TGTGCCAGTAGTGACTCTCCCGGGACAGGAGGGAGCAATCAGCCCCAGCATTTT.

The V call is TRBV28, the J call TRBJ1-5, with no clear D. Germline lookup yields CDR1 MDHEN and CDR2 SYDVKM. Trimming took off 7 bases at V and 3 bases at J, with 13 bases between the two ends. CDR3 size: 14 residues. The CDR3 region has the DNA TGTGCCAGCACCCCTGCGGTTAACAATCAGCCCCAGCATTTT. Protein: CASTPAVNNQPQHF.

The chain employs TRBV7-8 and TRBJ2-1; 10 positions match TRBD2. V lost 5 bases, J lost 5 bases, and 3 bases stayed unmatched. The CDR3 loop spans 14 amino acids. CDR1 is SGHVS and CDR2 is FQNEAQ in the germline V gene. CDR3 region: CASSGLADHNEQFF. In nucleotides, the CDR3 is TGTGCCAGCAGCGGACTAGCGGATCACAATGAGCAGTTCTTC.

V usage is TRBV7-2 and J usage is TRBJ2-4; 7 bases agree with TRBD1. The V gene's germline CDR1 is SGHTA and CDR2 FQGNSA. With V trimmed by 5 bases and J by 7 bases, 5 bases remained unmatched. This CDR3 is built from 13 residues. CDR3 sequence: CASSPARGNIQYF. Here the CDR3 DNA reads TGTGCCAGCAGCCCTGCCAGGGGGAACATTCAGTACTTC.

CDR3 nucleotides: TGTGCCAGCAGGGGACAGGGGCGGTTCCCCAATCAGCCCCAGCATTTT. This translates into CASRGQGRFPNQPQHF. The J gene is TRBJ1-5, the V gene TRBV28, with 10 bases identical to TRBD1. There are 16 residues in the CDR3. The V and J ends lost 6 bases and 3 bases, in that order; junction bases with no gene match: 8. CDR1 MDHEN and CDR2 SYDVKM come from the germline V gene.

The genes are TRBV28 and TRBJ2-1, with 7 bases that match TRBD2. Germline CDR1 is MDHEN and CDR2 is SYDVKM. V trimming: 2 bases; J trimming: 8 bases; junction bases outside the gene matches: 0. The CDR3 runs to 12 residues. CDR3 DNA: TGTGCCAGCAGTTTAGGGGGGGATGAGCAGTTCTTC. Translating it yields CASSLGGDEQFF.